These 7 T cell receptor beta chains were all obtained from the same sample, sequenced in a study of T cells in Graves' hyperthyroidism and ophthalmopathy. It was RNA transcripts that yielded the amplified TCR beta CDR3 regions. The TCR CDR3 first-round RT-PCR relied on the HTBI primer set. TCRdb passed the multiplex PCR reads through MiXCR, listing each CDR3 protein once. The table includes some 550,000 distinct CDR3 sequences, more than 15% detected once. The specimen was blood. These receptors originate from a woman aged 40 to 55 with Graves' ophthalmopathy.

There are a few counts of this clonotype. This may arise from a read error, as a much more abundant clone is one base away. The V gene is TRBV30, the J gene TRBJ2-1; 7 nucleotides align to TRBD1. CDR3 length: 15 residues. The germline V gene has CDR1 GTSNPN and CDR2 SVGIG (reference sequence). CDR3 DNA: TGTGCCTGGAGTGTCTCACAGGGGTGGTACAATGAGCGGTTCTTC. This encodes CAWSVSQGWYNERFF.

The CDR3 DNA is TGTGCCAGCAGTTTATGGGGCACAGGGTTCTCCGGAAACACCATATATTTT. As protein: CASSLWGTGFSGNTIYF. The V gene is TRBV28, the J gene TRBJ1-3; tentatively, D is TRBD1 (6 bases). Germline loops: CDR1 MDHEN, CDR2 SYDVKM. Between the trimmed V and J ends, which lost 0 bases and 4 bases, there was a span of 16 bases. The CDR3 has 17 amino acids.

This clonotype appeared many times. This chain joins TRBV6-1 and TRBJ2-1, with TRBD2 matching 7 bases. There are 15 residues in the CDR3. J lost 5 bases, V lost 2 bases, and 6 bases had no gene match. The V gene's germline CDR1 is MNHNS and CDR2 SASEGT. The CDR3 DNA sequence: TGTGCCAGCAGTGAACCCGCGGGGGAAGACAATGAGCAGTTCTTC. This encodes CASSEPAGEDNEQFF.

This clonotype showed up many times. The chain uses TRBV6-1 and TRBJ2-7; D gene ambiguous. Trimming shortened V by 7 bases and J by 2 bases, and 18 bases separated the two germline ends. CDR1 and CDR2 from the germline V gene are MNHNS and SASEGT. The CDR3 is 15 residues long. The DNA of the CDR3 is TGTGCCAGCACCCAAGAACCGGCCGGACCCTACGAGCAGTACTTC. Translated: CASTQEPAGPYEQYF.

The chain uses TRBV6-5 and TRBJ2-2; unclear D gene. The CDR3 has 13 residues. Germline V CDR1 and CDR2: MNHEY, SVGAGI. V was clipped by 2 bases and J by 5 bases, with 6 bases between them. The CDR3 coding sequence is TGTGCCAGCAGTTACAAGCCGACCGGGGAGCTGTTTTTT. Its protein is CASSYKPTGELFF.

This clonotype occurred many times. The CDR3 sequence is CAWSVTGPYNEQFF. CDR3 bases: TGTGCCTGGAGTGTGACCGGACCGTACAATGAGCAGTTCTTC. The chain couples TRBV30 to TRBJ2-1; D ambiguous. V was pared by 0 bases and J by 4 bases, with 10 bases between. CDR3 size: 14 residues. The germline CDR1 and CDR2 sequences are GTSNPN and SVGIG (reference sequence).

There are many counts of this clonotype. This chain joins TRBV9 and TRBJ2-1, with TRBD1 matching over 8 bases. V trimming: 4 bases; J trimming: 2 bases; junction bases outside the gene matches: 5. The CDR3 extends over 15 amino acids. Germline CDR1 SGDLS, CDR2 YYNGEE. The CDR3, as DNA: TGTGCCAGCAGCACCGGACAGGGCACCTACAATGAGCAGTTCTTC. Its protein product is CASSTGQGTYNEQFF.